This T cell receptor (beta chain) was sequenced for a study of cytomegalovirus exposure and HLA in healthy donors. In the study overall: A previous analysis identified more than 100 million unique TCR beta sequences derived from some 200 million T cells.

This CDR3 has 14 residues. Germline trimming cut 2 bases from V and 7 bases from J; bases unmatched to any gene: 5. CDR1 SEHNR and CDR2 FQNEAQ come from the germline V gene (reference sequence). PCR involved 60 Vbeta and 13 Jbeta primers. Assay: immunoSEQ multiplex PCR; the TCRdb copy retains only in-frame clones and omits some. This sample carries 100,000 to 130,000 clones, around 74% of them seen once, and the ten largest clones take about 15%. Study-level points and caveats: Most observed TCR sequences were rare, whereas some public TCRs were detected in many donors. The classifier reportedly diagnosed cytomegalovirus status with high sensitivity and specificity.

For this clone: Its antigen is not known.

The gene calls are TRBV7-9 and TRBJ2-7, with 10 bases matching TRBD2. The sample consisted of PBMCs. The sequence came from a woman aged 40 to 55 in good health and CMV-seropositive. This CDR3 reads CASSLSGGAFEQYF. DNA for the CDR3: TGTGCCAGCAGCTTAAGCGGGGGGGCCTTTGAGCAGTACTTC.